The clone carrying this TCR beta chain occurred a few times. Just one base apart from a much larger clone, this may be a read error. CDR3 length: 15 amino acids. Germline loops: CDR1 MNHNY, CDR2 SVGAGI (reference sequence). V shed 6 bases and J 7 bases; nucleotides not matched to a gene: 13. With a J-beta primer mix and a sample-barcoded 5' primer, a second PCR ran about 7 to 11 cycles. A minimum of 3 million CDR3-containing paired-end reads was obtained for each sample. TCRdb analysed the 5' RACE reads with MiXCR anew, one entry per CDR3 protein. Among 630,000 or so distinct CDR3 sequences listed, about 30% were seen once. The sample originates from a study of blood T cells in healthy people across ages.

This TCR came from an elderly woman in good health. The chain links TRBV6-6 to TRBJ2-7; 9 bases are a match to TRBD1. Sequencing was performed on blood. The CDR3 region has the DNA TGTGCCAGCAGCCGAGGGACAGGGAGGCGGGATGAGCAGTACTTC. This gives the protein CASSRGTGRRDEQYF.